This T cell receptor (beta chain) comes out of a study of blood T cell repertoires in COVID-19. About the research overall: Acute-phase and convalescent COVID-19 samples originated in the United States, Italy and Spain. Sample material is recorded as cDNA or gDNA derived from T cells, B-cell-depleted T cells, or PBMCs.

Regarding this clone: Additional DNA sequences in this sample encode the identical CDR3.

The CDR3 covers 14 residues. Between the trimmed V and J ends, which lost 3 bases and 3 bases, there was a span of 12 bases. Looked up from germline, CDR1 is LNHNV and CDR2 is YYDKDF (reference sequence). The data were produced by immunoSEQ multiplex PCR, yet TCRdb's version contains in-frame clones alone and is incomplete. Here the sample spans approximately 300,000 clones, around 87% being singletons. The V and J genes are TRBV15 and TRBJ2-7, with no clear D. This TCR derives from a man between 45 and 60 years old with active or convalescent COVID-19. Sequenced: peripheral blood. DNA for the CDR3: TGTGCCACCAGCAGTGGTGGCGGAGTCTACGAGCAGTACTTC. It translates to CATSSGGGVYEQYF.